The 23 T cell receptor beta chains below were found in one sample sequenced in a study of T cells in Graves' hyperthyroidism and ophthalmopathy. The investigators amplified TCR beta CDR3 regions from RNA transcripts. HTBI primers were used for first-round RT-PCR of the TCR CDR3. TCRdb reprocessed the multiplex PCR reads with MiXCR, giving one entry per CDR3 protein. The sample consists of 640,000 or so distinct CDR3 sequences, approximately 15% of them appearing once. Sequencing input: blood. These receptors originate from a woman between 18 and 29 years old with Graves' ophthalmopathy.

This clonotype was counted between two and nine times. The chain combines TRBV27 with TRBJ1-6, with 7 bases fitting TRBD1. CDR3 length: 18 amino acids. V shed 4 bases and J 0 bases; nucleotides not matched to a gene: 9. Germline loops: CDR1 MNHEY, CDR2 SMNVEV (reference sequence). This CDR3 reads CASSSHPTGSSYNSPLHF. DNA of the CDR3: TGTGCCAGCAGTTCCCACCCGACAGGGAGCTCCTATAATTCACCCCTCCACTTT.

In this sample, this clonotype turned up many times. The chain couples TRBV28 to TRBJ2-1, with D perhaps TRBD2 (6 bases). The length of the CDR3 is 15 residues. The V gene's germline CDR1 is MDHEN and CDR2 SYDVKM. Between the trimmed V and J ends, which lost 4 bases and 2 bases, there was a span of 12 bases. CDR3 protein: CASSSGEPPYNEQFF. The DNA of the CDR3 is TGTGCCAGCAGTTCGGGGGAACCGCCCTACAATGAGCAGTTCTTC.

Comments on this clonotype: Given a much more abundant clone one base away, this may be a read error. The chain has TRBV14 and TRBJ2-7; 12 bases map to TRBD2. Germline V lookup: CDR1 SGHDN, CDR2 FVKESK. The CDR3 has 15 residues. V lost 1 base to trimming and J lost 3 bases; unmatched junction nucleotides: 1. The CDR3 coding sequence is TGTGCCAGCAGCCAAGGGACTAGCGGGGACTACGAGCAGTACTTC. Residues: CASSQGTSGDYEQYF.

This clonotype has a count of ten or more. V usage is TRBV28 and J usage is TRBJ2-7; 9 positions agree with TRBD1. Germline CDR1 and CDR2: MDHEN and SYDVKM. This CDR3 is built from 16 residues. The V gene end was trimmed by 6 bases and the J gene end by 0 bases; junction bases not matched to a gene: 9. In DNA form, the CDR3 reads TGTGCCAGCAGAACAGGGGGCTCGTTTAGCTCCTACGAGCAGTACTTC. Protein sequence: CASRTGGSFSSYEQYF. Drawing the rest from reference TRBV28 and TRBJ2-7, the complete variable domain is DVKVTQSSRYLVKRTGEKVFLECVQDMDHENMFWYRQDPGLGLRLIYFSYDVKMKEKGDIPEGYSVSREKKERFSLILESASTNQTSMYLCASRTGGSFSSYEQYFGPGTRLTVT.

The V call is TRBV20-1, the J call TRBJ2-1, with a tentative D call TRBD2 (7 bases). CDR3 length equals 13 residues. Per the germline V gene, CDR1 is DFQATT and CDR2 is SNEGSKA (reference sequence). With 4 bases removed from V and 10 bases from J, the gap between germline ends came to 17 bases. CDR3 sequence reads: CSAITGGPREQFF. CDR3 nucleotide sequence: TGCAGTGCTATCACCGGGGGGCCGAGGGAGCAGTTCTTC.

This clonotype was observed at least ten times. This chain connects TRBV2 to TRBJ2-5, with a weak D call TRBD1 (6 bases). The ends were cut back, 6 bases at V and 2 bases at J, with 16 bases in the middle. Germline-derived CDR1 and CDR2 are SNHLY and FYNNEI. The CDR3 has 15 amino acids. The CDR3 sequence: CASSAPGQMQETQYF. The CDR3 region has the DNA TGTGCCAGCAGCGCCCCCGGACAGATGCAAGAGACCCAGTACTTC. Together with reference TRBV2 and TRBJ2-5, the CDR3 gives the full variable domain: EPEVTQTPSHQVTQMGQEVILRCVPISNHLYFYWYRQILGQKVEFLVSFYNNEISEKSEIFDDQFSVERPDGSNFTLKIRSTKLEDSAMYFCASSAPGQMQETQYFGPGTRLLVL.

On this clonotype: Since a much larger clone is just one base distant, this may be a read error. This is likely a read error, given that the CDR3 carries no conserved phenylalanine or tryptophan at its end. The rearrangement joins TRBV5-5 to TRBJ2-2, with no clear D. Germline V gene sequence: CDR1 SGHKS, CDR2 YYEKEE (reference sequence). Deletions cut 4 bases from V and 5 bases from J, with 12 bases between. The CDR3 extends over 14 amino acids. The CDR3 bases are TGTGCCAGCAGCCGCAATATTCCTACCGGGGAGCTGTTTTCT. It codes for CASSRNIPTGELFS.

There are many counts of this clonotype. The rearrangement uses TRBV2 and TRBJ2-1, with TRBD2 matching 11 bases. Germline loops: CDR1 SNHLY, CDR2 FYNNEI. This CDR3 comprises 15 residues. The V segment lost 8 bases and the J segment 0 bases; nucleotides outside the gene matches: 3. Written as DNA, the CDR3 is TGTGCCAGCGGTAGCGGGAGGGCCTCCTACAATGAGCAGTTCTTC. Protein: CASGSGRASYNEQFF.

The chain employs TRBV9 and TRBJ1-3; 9 bases are a match to TRBD1. The CDR3 is 15 amino acids. V gave up 0 bases and J gave up 2 bases; unmatched junction bases: 0. The germline V gene has CDR1 SGDLS and CDR2 YYNGEE. This CDR3 is CASSVGTGAGNTIYF. CDR3 DNA: TGTGCCAGCAGCGTAGGGACAGGGGCTGGAAACACCATATATTTT.

This clonotype was observed many times. J is TRBJ2-5 and V is TRBV7-9; the match to TRBD2 covers 7 bases. The CDR3 has 15 residues. V was clipped by 8 bases and J by 5 bases; unmatched bases: 14. Per the germline V gene, CDR1 is SEHNR and CDR2 is FQNEAQ (reference sequence). CDR3 in DNA: TGTGCCAGCGCCGTGGGAGGGGCATCAGGGGAGACCCAGTACTTC. It yields the protein CASAVGGASGETQYF.

V and J are TRBV20-1 and TRBJ2-1; D is unclear. Trimming took 3 bases from V and 10 from J, leaving 22 bases between them. Germline V gene sequence: CDR1 DFQATT, CDR2 SNEGSKA (reference sequence). The CDR3 is 15 residues long. The CDR3: CSASWLDTSPYEQFF. The CDR3 DNA sequence: TGCAGTGCTAGCTGGCTCGACACCAGCCCCTACGAGCAGTTCTTC.

This chain joins TRBV18 and TRBJ2-4; D might be TRBD2 (5 bases). This CDR3 is built from 16 residues. V lost 3 bases, J lost 0 bases, and 12 bases lay in between. The germline gives CDR1 KGHSH, CDR2 LQKENI. The CDR3, as DNA: TGTGCCAGCTCACCGTCCGGACTTCTAGCCAAAAACATTCAGTACTTC. Translating it yields CASSPSGLLAKNIQYF.

This clonotype showed up many times. The chain links TRBV7-9 to TRBJ2-1, with 8 positions matching TRBD2. The CDR3 is 15 residues long. V was pared by 5 bases and J by 6 bases, with 9 bases of the junction left unmatched. Germline V gene lookup returns CDR1 SEHNR and CDR2 FQNEAQ (reference sequence). CDR3 amino acids: CASSRRSAGVNEQFF. In nucleotides, the CDR3 is TGTGCCAGCAGCCGACGGTCAGCGGGGGTCAATGAGCAGTTCTTC. Complete variable domain (other parts from reference TRBV7-9 and TRBJ2-1): DTGVSQNPRHKITKRGQNVTFRCDPISEHNRLYWYRQTLGQGPEFLTYFQNEAQLEKSRLLSDRFSAERPKGSFSTLEIQRTEQGDSAMYLCASSRRSAGVNEQFFGPGTRLTVL.

This clonotype appeared many times. The chain uses TRBV20-1 and TRBJ2-1, with D unclear. This CDR3 contains 15 residues. V dropped 1 base and J dropped 7 bases, with 17 bases sitting between them. Germline assignment: CDR1 DFQATT and CDR2 SNEGSKA (reference sequence). The CDR3 region is CSARARSVVWNEQFF. The DNA for the CDR3 is TGCAGTGCTAGAGCTCGGAGCGTTGTGTGGAATGAGCAGTTCTTC.

At least ten counts were recorded for this clonotype. The chain combines TRBV20-1 with TRBJ2-1, with TRBD2 matching 9 bases. V lost 5 bases to trimming and J lost 7 bases; unmatched junction nucleotides: 18. CDR1 and CDR2 (germline): DFQATT, SNEGSKA (reference sequence). The CDR3 is 17 residues long. The CDR3 loop is CSAEIGLARRQRNEQFF. In nucleotides, the CDR3 is TGCAGTGCTGAAATTGGACTAGCGAGACGGCAAAGGAATGAGCAGTTCTTC.

This clonotype has ten or more counts. The chain recombines TRBV7-2 with TRBJ1-4; D is undetermined. This CDR3 is 15 amino acids long. Per the germline V gene, CDR1 is SGHTA and CDR2 is FQGNSA. V lost 0 bases, J lost 11 bases, and 16 bases lay in between. The CDR3 spells CASSLAMWPPPKLFF. The CDR3, as DNA: TGTGCCAGCAGCTTAGCAATGTGGCCTCCCCCGAAACTGTTTTTT.

The table lists this clonotype with many counts. The rearrangement joins TRBV28 to TRBJ2-2; the match to TRBD1 covers 8 bases. The ends lost 1 base at V and 4 bases at J; junction bases unmatched: 8. Germline V gene data show CDR1 as MDHEN and CDR2 as SYDVKM. CDR3 size: 17 residues. The CDR3 spells CASSLYSGGVSTGELFF. In nucleotides, the CDR3 is TGTGCCAGCAGTTTATATTCAGGGGGCGTTAGCACCGGGGAGCTGTTTTTT.

At least ten counts were recorded for this clonotype. The chain joins TRBV27 to TRBJ2-2; D is unclear. The V end was cut by 5 bases, the J end by 4 bases, with 11 bases between. Germline V gene data show CDR1 as MNHEY and CDR2 as SMNVEV (reference sequence). The CDR3 contains 14 residues. CDR3 DNA: TGTGCCAGCAGTAGAGAGTCAGGCACCGGGGAGCTGTTTTTT. Translating gives CASSRESGTGELFF.

This clonotype occurred many times. The genes are TRBV12-3 or TRBV12-4 and TRBJ2-7; D might be TRBD2 (5 bases). The V gene lost 3 bases and the J gene lost 6 bases, with 9 bases spanning the gap. CDR3 size: 12 residues. The CDR3: CASSFRRSEQYF. The CDR3 DNA sequence: TGTGCCAGCAGTTTTCGGAGGAGCGAGCAGTACTTC.

The chain has TRBV19 and TRBJ2-7; tentatively, D is TRBD2 (6 bases). Germline CDR1 and CDR2: LNHDA and SQIVND (reference sequence). CDR3 length equals 15 residues. The V end was cut by 1 base, the J end by 1 base, with 11 bases between. In DNA, the CDR3 is TGTGCCAGTAGTATAGCAGCGGGTACTTCCTACGAGCAGTACTTC. Amino acids: CASSIAAGTSYEQYF.

This clonotype appeared many times. The CDR3 DNA sequence: TGTGCCAGCGGCGGAGGGCGGAGCACAGATACGCAGTATTTT. The encoded protein is CASGGGRSTDTQYF. This rearrangement joins TRBV5-6 to TRBJ2-3; possibly TRBD2 for D (6 bases). Germline V CDR1 and CDR2: SGHDT, YYEEEE. Deletions cut 7 bases from V and 0 bases from J, with 12 bases between. The CDR3 loop spans 14 amino acids.

This clonotype was recorded many times. The chain has TRBV12-3 or TRBV12-4 and TRBJ1-5; TRBD1 is a possible D gene (6 bases). CDR3 length equals 17 residues. V lost 4 bases and J lost 0, with 16 bases in between. CDR3: CASSWTRGSPSNQPQHF. As DNA, the CDR3 is TGTGCCAGCAGTTGGACCAGGGGAAGTCCTAGCAATCAGCCCCAGCATTTT.

This clonotype was picked up many times. DNA for the CDR3: TGTGCCAGCAGTGCCCCGACTAGCGGCCTTATTTACGAGCAGTACTTC. Protein: CASSAPTSGLIYEQYF. This chain joins TRBV28 and TRBJ2-7; 9 bases line up with TRBD2. Germline V gene lookup returns CDR1 MDHEN and CDR2 SYDVKM. V was pared by 5 bases and J by 4 bases, with 12 bases of the junction left unmatched. CDR3 length: 16 amino acids.